Listed below are T cell receptor beta chains from one sample, sequenced in a study of T cell repertoires in cytomegalovirus infection. Their antigens remain unidentified. One entry per CDR3 protein results from TCRdb running MiXCR on the reads. The sample has about 570,000 distinct CDR3 sequences, just under 40% seen once. This specimen consisted of cultured PBMCs, obtained from culture after CMV antigen stimulation. The receptors were gathered from a human donor in good health (CMV status not recorded). Some clones in this sample may be carry-over from other donors' samples. Each CDR3 is given without its conserved first and last residue. The order of the fields is clone size, V gene, CDR3 protein. Clone size is not always given. Where it is, it says once, few, many or a class for expanded clones.

clone_size: NA
v_call: TRBV20-1
cdr3_aa: SARWGEKLF

clone_size: NA
v_call: TRBV10-2
cdr3_aa: ATRQGSGLNQPQH

clone_size: NA
v_call: TRBV12-5
cdr3_aa: ASGLAPGSSYEQY

clone_size: many
v_call: TRBV7-2
cdr3_aa: ASSSAPFGTKRDEQY

clone_size: NA
v_call: TRBV7-2
cdr3_aa: ASSLGPASHGYT

clone_size: NA
v_call: TRBV12-3/TRBV12-4
cdr3_aa: ASSPEVELF

clone_size: few
v_call: TRBV27
cdr3_aa: ASSLTKTYGYT

clone_size: few
v_call: TRBV7-2
cdr3_aa: ASSHILAGGYEQY

clone_size: NA
v_call: TRBV24-1
cdr3_aa: ATSDLPGQRKGGPRGMGNSPLH

clone_size: NA
v_call: TRBV25-1
cdr3_aa: ANRDSCSYEQY

clone_size: NA
v_call: TRBV7-4
cdr3_aa: ASTHARGGYT

clone_size: NA
v_call: TRBV6-6
cdr3_aa: ASSNRGPYNEQF

clone_size: few
v_call: TRBV7-2
cdr3_aa: AGGRGSTDTQY

clone_size: NA
v_call: TRBV6-2/TRBV6-3
cdr3_aa: ASKTGPYEQY

clone_size: NA
v_call: TRBV20-1
cdr3_aa: SAPSVQGRV

clone_size: NA
v_call: TRBV12-3/TRBV12-4
cdr3_aa: ASSRDSYTEAF

clone_size: few
v_call: TRBV7-8
cdr3_aa: ASSSLGGREGIQY

clone_size: few
v_call: TRBV5-1
cdr3_aa: ASSLGQGQKLY

clone_size: few
v_call: TRBV29-1
cdr3_aa: SVLGQPYGYT

clone_size: few
v_call: TRBV19
cdr3_aa: ASSRGGRNTDTQY

clone_size: NA
v_call: TRBV12-3/TRBV12-4
cdr3_aa: ASSPRGRGELF

clone_size: NA
v_call: TRBV7-6
cdr3_aa: ASSLAGADGQY

clone_size: NA
v_call: TRBV18
cdr3_aa: ASSPLKIIAGPWYEQY

clone_size: NA
v_call: TRBV20-1
cdr3_aa: SARRPWLDTQY

clone_size: NA
v_call: TRBV7-6
cdr3_aa: ASSQPTGNTIY

clone_size: few
v_call: TRBV7-3
cdr3_aa: ASSFGTGVLLF

clone_size: NA
v_call: TRBV7-2
cdr3_aa: ASSFGSPSTDTQY